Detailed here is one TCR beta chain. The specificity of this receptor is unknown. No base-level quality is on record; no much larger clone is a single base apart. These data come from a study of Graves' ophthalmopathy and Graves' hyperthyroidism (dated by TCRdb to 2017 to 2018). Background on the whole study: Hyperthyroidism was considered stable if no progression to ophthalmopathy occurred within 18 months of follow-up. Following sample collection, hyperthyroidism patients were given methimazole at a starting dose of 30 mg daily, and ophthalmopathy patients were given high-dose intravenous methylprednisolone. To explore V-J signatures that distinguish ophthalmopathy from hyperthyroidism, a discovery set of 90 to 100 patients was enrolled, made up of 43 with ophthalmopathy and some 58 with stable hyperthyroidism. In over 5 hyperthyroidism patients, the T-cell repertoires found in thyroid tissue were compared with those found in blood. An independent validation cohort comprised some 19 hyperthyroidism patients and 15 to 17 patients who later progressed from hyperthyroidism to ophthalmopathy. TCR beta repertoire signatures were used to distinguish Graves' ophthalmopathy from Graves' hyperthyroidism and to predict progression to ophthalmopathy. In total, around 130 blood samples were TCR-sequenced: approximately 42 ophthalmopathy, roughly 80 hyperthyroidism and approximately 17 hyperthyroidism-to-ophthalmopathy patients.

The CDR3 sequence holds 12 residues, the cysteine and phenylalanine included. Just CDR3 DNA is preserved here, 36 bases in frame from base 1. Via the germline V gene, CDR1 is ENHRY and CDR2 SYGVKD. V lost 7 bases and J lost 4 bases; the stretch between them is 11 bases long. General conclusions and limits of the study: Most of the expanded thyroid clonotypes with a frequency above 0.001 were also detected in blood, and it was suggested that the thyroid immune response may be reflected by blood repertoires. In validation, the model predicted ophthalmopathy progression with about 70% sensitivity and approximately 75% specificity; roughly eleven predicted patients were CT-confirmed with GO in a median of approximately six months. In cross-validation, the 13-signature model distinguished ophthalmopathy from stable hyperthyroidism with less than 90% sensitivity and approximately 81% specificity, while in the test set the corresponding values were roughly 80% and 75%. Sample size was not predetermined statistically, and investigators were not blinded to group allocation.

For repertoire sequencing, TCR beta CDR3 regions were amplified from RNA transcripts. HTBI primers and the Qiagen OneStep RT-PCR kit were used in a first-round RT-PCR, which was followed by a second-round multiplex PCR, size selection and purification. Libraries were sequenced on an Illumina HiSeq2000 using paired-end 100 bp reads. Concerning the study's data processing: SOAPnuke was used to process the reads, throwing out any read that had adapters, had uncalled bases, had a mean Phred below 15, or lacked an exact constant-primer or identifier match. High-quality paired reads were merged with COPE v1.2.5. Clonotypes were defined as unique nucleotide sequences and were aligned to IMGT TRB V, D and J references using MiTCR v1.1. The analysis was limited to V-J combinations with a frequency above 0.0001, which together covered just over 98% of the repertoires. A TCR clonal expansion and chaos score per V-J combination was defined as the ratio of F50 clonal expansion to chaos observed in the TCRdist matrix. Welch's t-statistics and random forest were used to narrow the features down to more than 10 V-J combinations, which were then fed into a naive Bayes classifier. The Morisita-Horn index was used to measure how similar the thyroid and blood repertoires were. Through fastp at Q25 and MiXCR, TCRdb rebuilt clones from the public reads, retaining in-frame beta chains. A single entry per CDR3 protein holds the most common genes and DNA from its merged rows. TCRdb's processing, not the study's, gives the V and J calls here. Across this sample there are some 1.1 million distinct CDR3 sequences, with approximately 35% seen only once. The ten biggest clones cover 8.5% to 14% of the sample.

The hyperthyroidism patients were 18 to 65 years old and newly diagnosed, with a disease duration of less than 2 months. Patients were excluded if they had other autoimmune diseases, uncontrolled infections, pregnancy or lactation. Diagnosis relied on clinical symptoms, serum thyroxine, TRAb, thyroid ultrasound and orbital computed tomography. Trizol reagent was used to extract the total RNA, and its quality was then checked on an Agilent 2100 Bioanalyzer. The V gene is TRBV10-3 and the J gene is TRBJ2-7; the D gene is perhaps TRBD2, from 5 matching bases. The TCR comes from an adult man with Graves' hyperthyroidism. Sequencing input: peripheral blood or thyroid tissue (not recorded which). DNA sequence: TGTGCCATCAACCGGGGAGCGTACGAGCAGTACTTC. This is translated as CAINRGAYEQYF.